The clone carrying this T cell receptor beta chain was seen just once. Its antigen is not identified. The data belong to a study of OX40 agonist ivuxolimab in advanced cancers. Overall study context: Enrollees could have had prior anti-PD-1, anti-PD-L1 or anti-CTLA-4 therapy, which 40% to 45% had received. Among those treated, three patients had partial responses, one with hepatocellular carcinoma and two with cutaneous melanoma. Study-wide points: Patients with a partial response at 0.1-3.0 mg/kg had among the lowest clonal expansion.

Using immunoSEQ multiplex PCR, the repertoire was profiled, and TCRdb retains in-frame clones only, with some absent. The top ten clones hold less than 5% of a sample with approximately 90,000 clones, roughly 84% of them seen once. Germline V gives CDR1 LNHDA, CDR2 SQIVND (reference sequence). The V gene lost 0 bases and the J gene lost 4 bases, with 12 bases spanning the gap. The CDR3 is 15 amino acids. The chain joins TRBV19 to TRBJ1-2; D is unclear. The clonotype was recovered from an adult with an advanced solid tumor such as melanoma, head and neck, liver or kidney cancer. Sequenced here: CD4+ or CD8+ T cells sorted from blood, sampled in a trial of the OX40 agonist ivuxolimab. CDR3 amino acids: CASSIDPKVGYGYTF. As DNA, the CDR3 is TGTGCCAGTAGTATAGACCCTAAAGTTGGCTATGGCTACACCTTC.